A selection of T cell receptor beta chains follows, all from one sample in a study of blood T cell repertoires in COVID-19. TCRdb keeps only in-frame clones here, not all; method: immunoSEQ multiplex PCR. The profile shows about 380,000 clones, roughly four fifths of them singletons. Source material: peripheral blood. These receptors were collected from a human donor with acute or convalescent COVID-19. The donor label of this sample is uncertain. The CDR3 runs from the conserved cysteine through the conserved F or W. The D gene is left open where the match is weak. Expanded clones get a size class; other rows say once, few or many, or leave the size out.

v_gene	j_gene	d_gene	abundance	CDR3aa	CDR3nt
TRBV6-1	TRBJ2-1	NA	NA	CASSEIRRGAATYNEQFF	TGTGCCAGCAGTGAAATCAGGCGGGGAGCTGCCACCTACAATGAGCAGTTCTTC
TRBV7-7	TRBJ2-7	NA	NA	CASSLLGGREQYF	TGTGCCAGCAGCTTATTGGGAGGTAGGGAGCAGTACTTC
TRBV20-1	TRBJ1-2	NA	NA	CSASEGQRSWGYTF	TGCAGTGCTAGTGAGGGGCAGAGATCATGGGGCTACACCTTC
TRBV7-9	TRBJ2-1	TRBD2	NA	CASSPTLAGSYNEQFF	TGTGCCAGCAGCCCAACACTAGCGGGATCCTACAATGAGCAGTTCTTC
TRBV7-9	TRBJ2-3	TRBD2	NA	CASSYGTSGNTDTQYF	TGTGCCAGCAGCTACGGGACTAGCGGGAATACAGATACGCAGTATTTT
TRBV3-1/TRBV3-2	TRBJ2-1	TRBD1	few	CASSQGQGTYYNEQFF	TGTGCCAGCAGCCAGGGACAGGGAACCTACTACAATGAGCAGTTCTTC
TRBV3-1/TRBV3-2	TRBJ2-1	NA	NA	CASSQEATPYSYNEQFF	TGTGCCAGCAGCCAAGAGGCAACGCCTTACTCCTACAATGAGCAGTTCTTC
TRBV6-1	TRBJ1-5	NA	few	CASSDGENQPQHF	TGTGCCAGCAGTGACGGGGAGAATCAGCCCCAGCATTTT
TRBV5-8	TRBJ2-1	TRBD2	NA	CASTSGPGSYNEQFF	TGTGCCAGCACTAGCGGCCCTGGCTCCTACAATGAGCAGTTCTTC
TRBV6-5	TRBJ2-3	NA	NA	CASRTGGSTDTQYF	TGTGCCAGCAGAACCGGGGGATCTACAGATACGCAGTATTTT
TRBV9	TRBJ1-6	NA	NA	CASSAHGGGNSPLHF	TGTGCCAGCAGCGCCCACGGAGGAGGGAATTCACCCCTCCACTTT